This T cell receptor beta chain was observed in a study of T cell changes during pregnancy in multiple sclerosis. The table came from immunoSEQ multiplex PCR; TCRdb's copy has only in-frame clones and leaves some out. The sample holds 20,000 to 25,000 clones; roughly nine tenths are singletons and the top ten take approximately 0.57%. Details on this clone: A read error may produce the germline difference seen at one junction end.

The CDR3 is made up of 13 amino acids. From germline, CDR1 is SQVTM and CDR2 ANQGSEA. The V gene is TRBV29-1, the J gene TRBJ2-3, with D possibly being TRBD2 (7 bases). The sample here was CD4+ T cells from peripheral blood mononuclear cells, taken after pregnancy. The sequence came from a female donor in good health, enrolled as a control in a pregnancy study. The CDR3 DNA is TGCAGCGTTGTCGGGGGGCGCACGGATACGCAGTATTTT. Protein sequence: CSVVGGRTDTQYF.